These T cell receptor beta chains were read from a single sample in a study of technical replicates of blood from a handful of donors. Assay: immunoSEQ multiplex PCR; the TCRdb copy retains only in-frame clones and omits some. The table includes about 90,000 clones, just under 95% detected once. Sequencing was performed on T cells isolated from PBMCs. The receptors stem from a human donor in good health. Both conserved end residues are part of each CDR3. The D gene is left open where the match is weak. Clone size, where shown, is once, few, many, or a class for clones that have expanded.

>TRBV7-6|TRBD2|NA|TRBJ2-5
CASSLGLAGEAGETQYF
TGTGCCAGCAGCTTGGGACTAGCGGGCGAGGCGGGTGAGACCCAGTACTTC
>TRBV20-1|NA|NA|TRBJ2-7
CSAPTGYEQYF
TGCAGTGCTCCAACAGGCTACGAGCAGTACTTC
>TRBV7-9|NA|NA|TRBJ1-2
CASSLGGGYNYGYTF
TGTGCCAGCAGCTTGGGGGGGGGCTACAACTATGGCTACACCTTC
>TRBV7-9|TRBD1|NA|TRBJ1-5
CASSSGQGRQPQHF
TGTGCCAGCAGCTCCGGACAGGGACGACAGCCCCAGCATTTT
>TRBV4-1|TRBD2|NA|TRBJ2-7
CASSQVLGRAGEQYF
TGCGCCAGCAGCCAAGTTTTAGGGAGGGCCGGCGAGCAGTACTTC
>TRBV29-1|TRBD2|NA|TRBJ2-1
CSVATSFNEQFF
TGCAGCGTTGCGACTAGCTTTAATGAGCAGTTCTTC
>TRBV30|NA|NA|TRBJ1-1
CAWTPDTLNTEAFF
TGTGCCTGGACTCCGGACACGCTTAACACTGAAGCTTTCTTT
>TRBV28|NA|NA|TRBJ1-5
CASSPGRRGNQPQHF
TGTGCCAGCAGTCCGGGACGGAGGGGAAATCAGCCCCAGCATTTT
>TRBV28|TRBD2|NA|TRBJ2-3
CASSFPGTSGRAPDTQYF
TGTGCCAGCAGTTTTCCTGGGACTAGCGGGAGGGCCCCAGATACGCAGTATTTT
>TRBV19|TRBD1|NA|TRBJ2-7
CASSIYGTVSFYEQYF
TGTGCCAGTAGTATCTACGGGACAGTGAGCTTCTACGAGCAGTACTTC
>TRBV7-9|NA|NA|TRBJ1-6
CASSLDSGPGHRSHF
TGTGCCAGCAGCTTAGATTCAGGCCCGGGACATAGATCCCACTTT
>TRBV5-1|NA|NA|TRBJ2-6
CASSLSPSGTGANVLTF
TGCGCCAGCAGCTTATCCCCATCAGGGACTGGGGCCAACGTCCTGACTTTC
>TRBV7-9|TRBD2|NA|TRBJ2-7
CASSPYGGGMYEQYF
TGTGCCAGCAGCCCTTATGGGGGGGGAATGTACGAGCAGTACTTC
>TRBV5-4|NA|NA|TRBJ2-7
CASSLDPGSYEQYF
TGTGCCAGCAGCTTAGATCCAGGCTCCTACGAGCAGTACTTC
>TRBV5-4|TRBD1|NA|TRBJ2-5
CASSLPTGGGRETQYF
TGTGCCAGCAGCTTACCTACAGGGGGCGGAAGGGAGACCCAGTACTTC
>TRBV11-2|NA|NA|TRBJ2-1
CASSLRISGQGGEQFF
TGTGCCAGCAGCTTAAGGATATCTGGGCAGGGTGGCGAGCAGTTCTTC
>TRBV25-1|NA|NA|TRBJ2-7
CASSDGDTTIGYEQYF
TGTGCCAGCAGTGATGGTGACACAACGATCGGCTACGAGCAGTACTTC
>TRBV5-1|TRBD1|NA|TRBJ1-6
CASSLSELPGQGNSPLHF
TGCGCCAGCAGCTTGTCCGAACTACCGGGACAGGGGAATTCACCCCTCCACTTT
>TRBV14|TRBD2|NA|TRBJ2-1
CASSRTSGYNEQFF
TGTGCCAGCAGCCGGACTAGCGGGTACAATGAGCAGTTCTTC
>TRBV2|NA|few|TRBJ1-1
CASRKVWRDGEAFF
TGTGCCAGCAGGAAAGTATGGAGGGACGGTGAAGCTTTCTTT
>TRBV2|NA|NA|TRBJ2-3
CASRDLRTLSTDTQYF
TGTGCCAGCAGGGATCTGCGGACACTAAGCACAGATACGCAGTATTTT
>TRBV27|NA|NA|TRBJ2-7
CASSLYAETYEQYF
TGTGCCAGCAGTTTATATGCGGAAACCTACGAGCAGTACTTC
>TRBV9|NA|once|TRBJ1-2
CASSVAEAGVGYTF
TGTGCCAGCAGCGTAGCTGAGGCAGGGGTTGGCTACACCTTC
>TRBV5-1|TRBD1|NA|TRBJ2-1
CASSLLTGGNEQFF
TGCGCCAGCAGCTTGCTTACAGGGGGCAATGAGCAGTTCTTC
>TRBV6-5|TRBD2|NA|TRBJ2-1
CASSLGLAGAGQFF
TGTGCCAGCAGTCTGGGACTAGCGGGAGCGGGGCAGTTCTTC
>TRBV21-1|NA|NA|TRBJ2-5
CASSKKRRPGGLQETQYF
TGTGCCAGCAGCAAAAAAAGAAGGCCAGGGGGGCTCCAAGAGACCCAGTACTTC
>TRBV11-3|TRBD1|NA|TRBJ2-7
CASSPSGTVSYEQYF
TGTGCCAGCAGCCCGTCCGGGACAGTCTCCTACGAGCAGTACTTC
>TRBV7-8|NA|NA|TRBJ1-1
CASRLGLGGNTEAFF
TGTGCCAGCAGGTTGGGATTGGGGGGAAACACTGAAGCTTTCTTT
>TRBV20-1|TRBD1|once|TRBJ2-7
CSARTGAEQYF
TGCAGTGCGAGGACAGGGGCCGAGCAGTACTTC
>TRBV6-1|TRBD1|NA|TRBJ1-6
CASIRDRSGSPLHF
TGTGCCAGCATACGGGACAGAAGTGGTTCACCCCTCCACTTT
>TRBV14|NA|NA|TRBJ2-4
CASSQDSGDLLAKNIQYF
TGTGCCAGCAGCCAAGATTCGGGGGATCTTTTAGCCAAAAACATTCAGTACTTC
>TRBV19|NA|NA|TRBJ2-1
CASIRRGASEQFF
TGTGCCAGTATACGACGGGGGGCGAGTGAGCAGTTCTTC
>TRBV27|NA|NA|TRBJ1-2
CASKPRDQAPEYGYTF
TGTGCCAGCAAACCCCGAGACCAGGCTCCCGAATATGGCTACACCTTC
>TRBV5-4|NA|NA|TRBJ2-1
CASSLSVGSGVRFF
TGTGCCAGCAGCTTATCGGTCGGGTCGGGAGTCCGGTTCTTC
>TRBV7-3|TRBD1|NA|TRBJ1-1
CASSRDSPNTEAFF
TGTGCCAGCAGTCGGGACAGCCCGAACACTGAAGCTTTCTTT
>TRBV10-1|TRBD1|few|TRBJ1-1
CASSENYRTGEAFF
TGCGCCAGCAGTGAGAACTACAGGACAGGTGAAGCTTTCTTT
>TRBV6-4|TRBD2|NA|TRBJ2-7
CASTPQGLAGRRGYEQYF
TGTGCCAGCACGCCTCAGGGACTAGCGGGTCGTAGGGGGTACGAGCAGTACTTC
>TRBV14|NA|few|TRBJ1-1
CASSQAMNTEAFF
TGTGCCAGCAGCCAAGCCATGAACACTGAAGCTTTCTTT
>TRBV6-5|TRBD1|few|TRBJ2-7
CAVGQGHEQYF
TGTGCCGTCGGACAGGGTCACGAGCAGTACTTC
>TRBV19|TRBD2|NA|TRBJ2-7
CASSIGRTSGVNEQYF
TGTGCCAGTAGTATAGGGCGGACTAGCGGGGTGAACGAGCAGTACTTC
>TRBV15|NA|NA|TRBJ2-3
CATSRAGTDTQYF
TGTGCCACCAGCAGAGCGGGCACAGATACGCAGTATTTT
>TRBV5-6|NA|NA|TRBJ2-5
CASSLLYGLQETQYF
TGTGCCAGCAGCTTGCTTTATGGGCTACAAGAGACCCAGTACTTC
>TRBV5-4|TRBD2|NA|TRBJ2-1
CASSLMLAGTHNEQFF
TGTGCCAGCAGCTTGATGCTAGCGGGCACCCACAATGAGCAGTTCTTC
>TRBV7-9|NA|few|TRBJ1-4
CASSYGTTNEKLFF
TGTGCCAGCAGCTACGGGACAACTAATGAAAAACTGTTTTTT
>TRBV27|TRBD1|NA|TRBJ1-6
CASSYRGKDSPLHF
TGTGCCAGCAGTTACAGGGGGAAGGATTCACCCCTCCACTTT
>TRBV11-2|NA|NA|TRBJ1-1
CASSLITLNRNTEAFF
TGTGCCAGCAGCTTAATTACTCTGAATAGGAACACTGAAGCTTTCTTT
>TRBV28|NA|NA|TRBJ2-3
CASGGVRFSDTQYF
TGTGCCAGCGGTGGAGTCCGCTTCTCAGATACGCAGTATTTT
>TRBV5-1|TRBD2|NA|TRBJ2-3
CASSKGLAASTDTQYF
TGCGCCAGCAGCAAAGGACTAGCAGCTAGCACAGATACGCAGTATTTT
>TRBV7-9|TRBD1|NA|TRBJ1-2
CASSLGTGSYDYTF
TGTGCCAGCAGCTTAGGGACAGGGTCTTATGACTACACCTTC
>TRBV9|NA|NA|TRBJ2-1
CASSVAGGNEQFF
TGTGCCAGCAGCGTAGCTGGCGGCAATGAGCAGTTCTTC